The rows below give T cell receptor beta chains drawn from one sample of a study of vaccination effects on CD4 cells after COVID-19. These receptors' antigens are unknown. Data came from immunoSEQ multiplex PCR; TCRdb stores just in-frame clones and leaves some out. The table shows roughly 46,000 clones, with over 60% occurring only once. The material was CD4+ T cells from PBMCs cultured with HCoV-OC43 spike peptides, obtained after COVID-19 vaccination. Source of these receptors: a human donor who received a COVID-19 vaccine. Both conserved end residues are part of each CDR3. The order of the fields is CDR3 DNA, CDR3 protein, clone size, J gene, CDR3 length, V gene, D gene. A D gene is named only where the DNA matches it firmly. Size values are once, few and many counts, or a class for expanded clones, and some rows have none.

DNA: TGCGCCAGCAGCCAAGATCTTGGGTCCCTTTACCGGGGCTACACCTTC; CDR3: CASSQDLGSLYRGYTF; size: -; J: TRBJ1-2; length: 16; V: TRBV4-1; D: -
DNA: TGTGCCAGCAGCTACGACAGGGTGGGTGAAAAACTGTTTTTT; CDR3: CASSYDRVGEKLFF; size: -; J: TRBJ1-4; length: 14; V: TRBV5-4; D: TRBD1
DNA: TGCAGTGCTAGTGGGGTAGCGGGTCTAAATGAGCAGTTCTTC; CDR3: CSASGVAGLNEQFF; size: -; J: TRBJ2-1; length: 14; V: TRBV20-1; D: TRBD2
DNA: TGTGCCAGCAGTCCCGTTGGACAGATCTATGGCTACACCTTC; CDR3: CASSPVGQIYGYTF; size: few; J: TRBJ1-2; length: 14; V: TRBV25-1; D: -
DNA: TGTGCCAGCAGCTTAACGGGGAAGGGAAACATTCAGTACTTC; CDR3: CASSLTGKGNIQYF; size: -; J: TRBJ2-4; length: 14; V: TRBV5-5; D: -
DNA: TGTGCCAGCAGCTTGGGGGGGTGGGGAAACATTCAGTACTTC; CDR3: CASSLGGWGNIQYF; size: -; J: TRBJ2-4; length: 14; V: TRBV5-5; D: -
DNA: TGTGCCAGCAGTCGAACCGGGACAGGCTACGAGCAGTACTTC; CDR3: CASSRTGTGYEQYF; size: -; J: TRBJ2-7; length: 14; V: TRBV11-2; D: TRBD1
DNA: TGTGCCAGCAGCCCGGGACAGGGGATCGAGGGCTACACCTTC; CDR3: CASSPGQGIEGYTF; size: -; J: TRBJ1-2; length: 14; V: TRBV6-5; D: TRBD1
DNA: TGTGCCAGCAGCTTAGACCAGGGAGGTAGCGGGAGTCCTAATGAGCAGTTCTTC; CDR3: CASSLDQGGSGSPNEQFF; size: -; J: TRBJ2-1; length: 18; V: TRBV11-3; D: TRBD2
DNA: TGTGCCAGCAGTTACTGGGAACAGGGCAATCAGCCCCAGCATTTT; CDR3: CASSYWEQGNQPQHF; size: once; J: TRBJ1-5; length: 15; V: TRBV6-5; D: -
DNA: TGTGCCAGTAGTCCCCAGAACCCCGGGACAGGGGGCCAAGAGACCCAGTACTTC; CDR3: CASSPQNPGTGGQETQYF; size: -; J: TRBJ2-5; length: 18; V: TRBV19; D: TRBD1
DNA: TGTGCCAGCAGCCAGACTAGCGGGAGCTTTTACGAGACCCAGTACTTC; CDR3: CASSQTSGSFYETQYF; size: -; J: TRBJ2-5; length: 16; V: TRBV7-8; D: TRBD2